A single sample is the source of the 15 T cell receptor beta chains below, sequenced in a study of identical twins. Using its own MiXCR run on the 5' RACE reads, TCRdb lists one record per CDR3 protein. In the table there are roughly 630,000 distinct CDR3 sequences, 7.1% of which are singletons. This sample also appeared in a second study, on yellow fever vaccine responses in identical twins.

What was sequenced was PBMCs. These receptors were obtained from a woman between 18 and 30 years old in good health.

A few counts support this clonotype. CDR3 in amino acids: CASSQTTGAETQYF. The CDR3 nucleotides are TGCGCCAGCAGCCAAACGACAGGGGCTGAGACCCAGTACTTC. The chain couples TRBV5-1 to TRBJ2-5; TRBD1 matches at 8 bases. The CDR3 has 14 residues. Losses at the gene ends were 4 bases for V and 5 bases for J; bases not matched to a gene: 7. The germline CDR1 and CDR2 sequences are SGHRS and YFSETQ.

With regard to this clonotype: One end of the junction fails to match germline, which may point to a read error. The chain employs TRBV20-1 and TRBJ2-2, with D perhaps TRBD2 (5 bases). The germline V gene has CDR1 DFQATT and CDR2 SNEGSKA (reference sequence). The CDR3 loop spans 14 amino acids. CDR3 loop: CSARRPTNTGELLF. DNA of the CDR3: TGCAGTGCTAGACGACCGACGAACACCGGGGAGCTGCTTTTT.

The chain employs TRBV25-1 and TRBJ2-7; D is perhaps TRBD1 (5 bases). This CDR3 is 11 amino acids long. The V gene's germline CDR1 is MGHDK and CDR2 SYGVNS. The V end lost 11 bases, the J end lost 7 bases, and 15 bases lay between the germline ends. This CDR3 is CAGTGGTEQYF. The CDR3 bases are TGTGCCGGAACAGGTGGCACGGAGCAGTACTTC.

This clonotype was detected many times. The chain carries TRBV7-9 and TRBJ2-1; possibly TRBD1 for D (6 bases). V was trimmed by 2 bases and J by 7 bases, leaving 18 bases between them. The CDR3 runs to 16 residues. Germline loops: CDR1 SEHNR, CDR2 FQNEAQ (reference sequence). The CDR3 protein is CASSLTGNSDRNEQFF. DNA for the CDR3: TGTGCCAGCAGCTTAACGGGGAATAGCGACAGGAATGAGCAGTTCTTC.

The DNA for the CDR3 is TGTGCCAGCAGCTTAGGGGCGGCGACGCAGTATTTT. This encodes CASSLGAATQYF. The rearrangement uses TRBV13 and TRBJ2-3; D unclear. Trimming stripped 0 bases from V and 9 bases from J, with 7 bases between. The CDR3 sequence is 12 residues long. Looked up from germline, CDR1 is PRHDT and CDR2 is FYEKMQ (reference sequence).

Only a few counts were recorded for this clonotype. The gene calls are TRBV12-3 or TRBV12-4 and TRBJ1-5; weak D call: TRBD1 (6 bases). Trimming cost V 6 bases and J 8 bases, with 20 bases left between them. CDR3 length equals 15 residues. The CDR3 coding sequence is TGTGCCAGCAGCCTACCGGGCAGGGGCGAAGAGCCCCAGCATTTT. Protein sequence: CASSLPGRGEEPQHF.

V is TRBV29-1 and J is TRBJ1-1; D is unclear. Germline CDR1 and CDR2: SQVTM and ANQGSEA. The germline V and J ends were trimmed by 3 bases and 8 bases, with 16 bases remaining between them. This CDR3 region has 13 residues. CDR3 sequence (DNA): TGCAGCGTTGACCCTTGGGCCAACCCAGAAGCTTTCTTT. This gives the protein CSVDPWANPEAFF. Drawing the rest from reference TRBV29-1 and TRBJ1-1, the complete variable domain is SAVISQKPSRDICQRGTSLTIQCQVDSQVTMMFWYRQQPGQSLTLIATANQGSEATYESGFVIDKFPISRPNLTFSTLTVSNMSPEDSSIYLCSVDPWANPEAFFGQGTRLTVV.

This clonotype was recorded once. The chain is built from TRBV3-1 and TRBJ2-2; D might be TRBD2 (6 bases). Trimming stripped 1 base from V and 6 bases from J, with 9 bases between. The CDR3 loop spans 14 amino acids. Germline loops: CDR1 LGHDT, CDR2 YNNKEL (reference sequence). The CDR3 protein is CASSQVTGAGELFF. CDR3 nucleotide sequence: TGTGCCAGCAGCCAAGTTACGGGAGCCGGGGAGCTGTTTTTT.

This chain links TRBV5-1 with TRBJ2-7, with D possibly being TRBD1 (5 bases). Germline V gene lookup returns CDR1 SGHRS and CDR2 YFSETQ. V was shortened by 8 bases and J by 6 bases, with 15 bases between the two germline ends. CDR3 length equals 12 residues. The CDR3 sequence: CARDGHLCEQYV. The CDR3 DNA reads TGCGCCAGAGACGGACACCTATGCGAGCAGTACGTC.

In this sample, this clonotype turned up a few times. The chain recombines TRBV12-3 or TRBV12-4 with TRBJ1-2, with TRBD1 matching over 8 bases. This CDR3 has 13 amino acids. J was trimmed by 6 bases and V by 7 bases; bases with no gene match: 7. CDR3 in amino acids: CASKTGGPHGYTF. The CDR3 region has the DNA TGTGCCAGCAAAACAGGGGGGCCCCATGGCTACACCTTC.

At least ten counts were recorded for this clonotype. CDR3 in DNA: TGTGCCAGCAGCTTCGAACAGGGGGGTCGGGAAGCTTTCTTT. It yields the protein CASSFEQGGREAFF. V is TRBV7-9 and J is TRBJ1-1; 8 nucleotides agree with TRBD1. The junction had 8 bases not matched to a gene; V was cut back by 3 bases and J by 8 bases. The CDR3 length is 14 residues. Germline-derived CDR1 and CDR2 are SEHNR and FQNEAQ (reference sequence).

The CDR3 region is CASSLEGGGQMNTEAFF. The CDR3 DNA reads as TGCGCCAGCAGCTTGGAGGGTGGGGGACAAATGAACACTGAAGCTTTCTTT. The V call is TRBV5-1, the J call TRBJ1-1, with a possible D match to TRBD1 (6 bases). CDR3 size: 17 residues. The germline CDR1 and CDR2 sequences are SGHRS and YFSETQ. The germline V and J ends were trimmed by 0 bases and 0 bases, with 15 bases remaining between them.

The table lists this clonotype with many counts. The chain combines TRBV29-1 with TRBJ1-2, with 7 nucleotides matching TRBD1. V was clipped by 7 bases and J by 2 bases; unmatched bases: 13. In germline, CDR1 is SQVTM, CDR2 ANQGSEA. This CDR3 has 15 residues. The CDR3 here is CSGTTGPPRNYGYTF. The CDR3 nucleotides read TGCAGCGGAACGACAGGGCCTCCCCGAAACTATGGCTACACCTTC.

This clonotype was found many times. V and J are TRBV18 and TRBJ2-7, with TRBD1 identical over 7 bases. Germline V CDR1 and CDR2: KGHSH, LQKENI. CDR3 length: 13 residues. Trimming at V came to 6 bases and at J to 2 bases, leaving 4 bases not matched to a gene. The CDR3 protein is CASSLDRTYEQYF. CDR3 in DNA: TGTGCCAGCTCGCTGGACAGGACCTACGAGCAGTACTTC. The variable domain in full, with the rest retrieved from reference TRBV18 and TRBJ2-7, is NAGVMQNPRHLVRRRGQEARLRCSPMKGHSHVYWYRQLPEEGLKFMVYLQKENIIDESGMPKERFSAEFPKEGPSILRIQQVVRGDSAAYFCASSLDRTYEQYFGPGTRLTVT.

The chain couples TRBV10-1 to TRBJ2-4, with D perhaps matching TRBD2 (6 bases). This CDR3 spans 15 amino acids. V was clipped by 2 bases and J by 1 base, with 9 bases between them. Germline V CDR1 and CDR2: WNHNN, SYGVQD (reference sequence). CDR3 coding DNA: TGCGCCAGCAGTGAGGGCGGGACGGCCAAAAACATTCAGTACTTC. It specifies CASSEGGTAKNIQYF.